The 26 T cell receptor beta chains below come from one sample, sequenced in a study of blood T cell repertoires in COVID-19. TCRdb's table, derived via immunoSEQ multiplex PCR, lists solely in-frame clones and lacks some. The table lists 400,000 to 450,000 clones, roughly 87% of them singletons. Sequenced: PBMCs or T cells enriched from blood (not recorded which). These receptor sequences come from a man in his late teens or twenties who had recovered from COVID-19.

The V gene is TRBV29-1, the J gene TRBJ2-7; D unresolved. Germline values: CDR1 SQVTM, CDR2 ANQGSEA. The CDR3 loop spans 13 amino acids. Trimming stripped 7 bases from V and 3 bases from J, with 16 bases between. CDR3 sequence (DNA): TGCAGCGCCCGACACGATCCTTACTACGAGCAGTACTTC. As protein: CSARHDPYYEQYF.

This clone was detected only once. The chain is built from TRBV18 and TRBJ2-2, with TRBD2 matching 10 bases. The V gene's germline CDR1 is KGHSH and CDR2 LQKENI. CDR3 length: 18 residues. V shed 6 bases and J 2 bases; nucleotides not matched to a gene: 12. Written as DNA, the CDR3 is TGTGCCAGCTCTCTCCACACCCTAGCGGGGGAAAACACCGGGGAGCTGTTTTTT. As protein: CASSLHTLAGENTGELFF.

The genes are TRBV28 and TRBJ1-1; 7 bases are shared with TRBD1. V was pared by 4 bases and J by 1 base, with 3 bases of the junction left unmatched. Germline V gene lookup returns CDR1 MDHEN and CDR2 SYDVKM. The CDR3 sequence is 14 residues long. CDR3 bases: TGTGCCAGCAGTTCGGGACAGAGGAACACTGAAGCTTTCTTT. The encoded protein is CASSSGQRNTEAFF.

The rearrangement joins TRBV19 to TRBJ1-5; D possibly corresponds to TRBD1 (6 bases). The CDR3 runs to 15 residues. Germline-derived CDR1 and CDR2 are LNHDA and SQIVND (reference sequence). With 5 bases removed from V and 0 bases from J, the gap between germline ends came to 11 bases. The CDR3 here is CASSVQGISNQPQHF. The DNA for the CDR3 is TGTGCCAGTAGTGTACAGGGAATTAGCAATCAGCCCCAGCATTTT.

This clone was recorded once. The rearrangement links TRBV2 to TRBJ1-5, with D possibly TRBD1 on 6 matching bases. V was shortened by 7 bases and J by 6 bases, with 10 bases between the two germline ends. CDR1 SNHLY and CDR2 FYNNEI come from the germline V gene. The length of the CDR3 is 12 residues. This CDR3 is CASNRVGQPQHF. CDR3 coding DNA: TGTGCCAGCAACAGGGTGGGTCAGCCCCAGCATTTT. The variable domain in full, completed from reference TRBV2 and TRBJ1-5, reads EPEVTQTPSHQVTQMGQEVILRCVPISNHLYFYWYRQILGQKVEFLVSFYNNEISEKSEIFDDQFSVERPDGSNFTLKIRSTKLEDSAMYFCASNRVGQPQHFGDGTRLSIL.

The chain links TRBV2 to TRBJ1-2; D gene unclear. The germline gives CDR1 SNHLY, CDR2 FYNNEI. This CDR3 comprises 12 residues. The germline V and J ends were trimmed by 5 bases and 9 bases, with 13 bases remaining between them. For the CDR3, the DNA is TGTGCCAGCAGTCCCCCCGTTTCTAGCTACACCTTC. Its protein product is CASSPPVSSYTF.

V and J are TRBV11-2 and TRBJ2-2; 8 bases agree with TRBD1. The CDR3 spans 15 residues. V trimming: 6 bases; J trimming: 4 bases; junction bases outside the gene matches: 7. Germline V gives CDR1 SGHAT, CDR2 FQNNGV. The chain's CDR3 is CASRPTGGGTGELFF. CDR3 coding DNA: TGTGCCAGCAGACCAACAGGGGGAGGCACCGGGGAGCTGTTTTTT.

The chain combines TRBV28 with TRBJ1-4, with D possibly being TRBD1 (5 bases). CDR3 length equals 15 residues. Germline loops: CDR1 MDHEN, CDR2 SYDVKM. The germline V and J ends were trimmed by 6 bases and 3 bases, with 14 bases remaining between them. The CDR3 region has the DNA TGTGCCAGCAGCCTGGCGGGGGGGGCTAATGAAAAACTGTTTTTT. Amino acids: CASSLAGGANEKLFF.

The CDR3 spells CASSLVTGVSSYEQYF. The CDR3 region has the DNA TGTGCCAGCAGCTTAGTTACAGGGGTTAGCTCCTACGAGCAGTACTTC. This rearrangement joins TRBV7-2 to TRBJ2-7, with TRBD1 identical over 7 bases. Germline V lookup: CDR1 SGHTA, CDR2 FQGNSA. V lost 1 base to trimming and J lost 0 bases; unmatched junction nucleotides: 6. CDR3 length: 16 amino acids.

The chain links TRBV7-9 to TRBJ2-1, with 16 bases fitting TRBD2. The CDR3 runs to 19 residues. CDR1 and CDR2 from the germline V gene are SEHNR and FQNEAQ (reference sequence). V gave up 5 bases and J gave up 2 bases; unmatched junction bases: 9. The CDR3: CASSHPGLAGGETYNEQFF. The DNA of the CDR3 is TGTGCCAGCAGCCATCCGGGACTAGCGGGAGGGGAGACCTACAATGAGCAGTTCTTC.

The chain couples TRBV18 to TRBJ2-2; D possibly corresponds to TRBD2 (6 bases). V was cut by 4 bases and J by 1 base, with 10 bases left in between. The CDR3 loop spans 15 amino acids. Germline-derived CDR1 and CDR2 are KGHSH and LQKENI. DNA for the CDR3: TGTGCCAGCTCACGAGGGACTGTGAACACCGGGGAGCTGTTTTTT. It codes for CASSRGTVNTGELFF.

The sample holds a few counts of this clone. Other DNA sequences within the sample encode an identical CDR3. The gene calls are TRBV29-1 and TRBJ2-3; tentative D call: TRBD1 (5 bases). V lost 3 bases and J lost 1, with 5 bases in between. Germline V gene sequence: CDR1 SQVTM, CDR2 ANQGSEA. This CDR3 has 12 residues. The CDR3 DNA sequence: TGCAGCGTTGACAGGGGCACAGATACGCAGTATTTT. As protein: CSVDRGTDTQYF.

This chain uses TRBV5-4 with TRBJ2-3; TRBD1 matches at 9 bases. V lost 4 bases to trimming and J lost 2 bases; unmatched junction nucleotides: 5. The CDR3 is 15 amino acids. Germline V CDR1 and CDR2: SGHNT, YYREEE (reference sequence). The CDR3 reads CASSQDRGFTDTQYF. The CDR3 DNA reads TGTGCCAGCAGCCAGGACAGGGGATTCACAGATACGCAGTATTTT.

The rearrangement links TRBV5-1 to TRBJ2-3; perhaps TRBD2 as D (5 bases). The CDR3 is 14 amino acids. V was cut by 2 bases and J by 1 base, with 8 bases left in between. The germline V gene encodes CDR1 SGHRS and CDR2 YFSETQ. The CDR3 DNA sequence: TGCGCCAGCAGCTTTGAGGGCCGCACAGATACGCAGTATTTT. As protein: CASSFEGRTDTQYF.

The chain uses TRBV7-2 and TRBJ2-1, with D tentatively TRBD1 (6 bases). The CDR3 totals 14 residues. Looked up from germline, CDR1 is SGHTA and CDR2 is FQGNSA. V was trimmed by 0 bases and J by 5 bases, leaving 8 bases between them. DNA for the CDR3: TGTGCCAGCAGCTTAGCAGGGGGAGACAATGAGCAGTTCTTC. It translates to CASSLAGGDNEQFF. The full variable domain, with the rest looked up from reference TRBV7-2 and TRBJ2-1, is GAGVSQSPSNKVTEKGKDVELRCDPISGHTALYWYRQSLGQGLEFLIYFQGNSAPDKSGLPSDRFSAERTGGSVSTLTIQRTQQEDSAVYLCASSLAGGDNEQFFGPGTRLTVL.

The chain links TRBV6-6 to TRBJ2-7; D is perhaps TRBD2 (5 bases). Trimming cost V 0 bases and J 0 bases, with 9 bases left between them. The CDR3 consists of 15 residues. CDR1 and CDR2 (germline): MNHNY, SVGAGI (reference sequence). In DNA, the CDR3 is TGTGCCAGCAGTTACTCATCGGGGAACTCCTACGAGCAGTACTTC. Translated, it gives CASSYSSGNSYEQYF.

Only one count was recorded for this clone. This rearrangement joins TRBV19 to TRBJ1-1, with TRBD1 matching over 7 bases. The germline CDR1 and CDR2 sequences are LNHDA and SQIVND (reference sequence). V trimming: 7 bases; J trimming: 5 bases; junction bases outside the gene matches: 10. The CDR3 has 14 amino acids. The CDR3 nucleotides read TGTGCCAGTATAGGGACAGCCTTGGGGACTGAAGCTTTCTTT. Its translation: CASIGTALGTEAFF.

Only one count was recorded for this clone. Germline and junction disagree at one end, which may indicate a read error. This rearrangement joins TRBV5-8 to TRBJ2-5; D may be TRBD1 (6 bases). Germline loops: CDR1 SGHTS, CDR2 YDEGEE. This CDR3 region has 11 residues. CDR3 sequence: CASSLVQGADF. The CDR3 nucleotides are TGTGCCAGCAGCTTGGTACAGGGAGCAGACTTC.

The CDR3 reads CAISERQGLDEKLFF. The DNA for the CDR3 is TGTGCCATCAGTGAGCGACAGGGGCTGGACGAAAAACTGTTTTTT. The chain carries TRBV10-3 and TRBJ1-4; TRBD1 aligns across 8 bases. CDR1 and CDR2 from the germline V gene are ENHRY and SYGVKD. The V segment lost 2 bases and the J segment 8 bases; nucleotides outside the gene matches: 7. This CDR3 is built from 15 residues.

CDR3 sequence: CASSLGPLAGGINEQFF. DNA of the CDR3: TGTGCCAGCAGCTTAGGACCACTAGCGGGAGGGATCAATGAGCAGTTCTTC. This sequence joins TRBV7-2 and TRBJ2-1, with 13 bases lining up with TRBD2. This CDR3 spans 17 amino acids. J gave up 6 bases and V 1 base, and 6 bases lay outside the gene matches. The germline V gene encodes CDR1 SGHTA and CDR2 FQGNSA.

On this clone: The same CDR3 can be traced to other DNA sequences in this sample. V and J are TRBV6-5 and TRBJ1-2, with D possibly matching TRBD1 (5 bases). From germline, CDR1 is MNHEY and CDR2 SVGAGI. Between the trimmed V and J ends, which lost 6 bases and 8 bases, there was a span of 13 bases. This CDR3 comprises 12 residues. CDR3 amino acids: CASSRQGGGYTF. CDR3 DNA sequence: TGTGCCAGCAGCCGTCAGGGAGGCGGCTACACCTTC.

V usage is TRBV7-8 and J usage is TRBJ2-1; 12 bases fit TRBD2. Germline V gene sequence: CDR1 SGHVS, CDR2 FQNEAQ. V shed 10 bases, J shed 5 bases, and the junction held 9 bases outside the gene matches. This CDR3 is built from 15 residues. CDR3: CATMSLAGGNNEQFF. DNA of the CDR3: TGTGCCACCATGTCCCTAGCGGGGGGGAACAATGAGCAGTTCTTC.

This clone was picked up one time. The J gene is TRBJ2-7, the V gene TRBV3-1 (or the pseudogene TRBV3-2); TRBD2 matches at 9 bases. Trimming took 4 bases from V and 5 from J; bases not matched to a gene: 6. CDR1 and CDR2 from the germline V gene are LGHDT and YNNKEL (reference sequence). The CDR3 extends over 14 amino acids. This CDR3 is CASSPSSGTHEQYF. CDR3 in DNA: TGTGCCAGCAGCCCCTCTAGCGGGACCCACGAGCAGTACTTC.

Ten or more counts support this clone. The chain has TRBV2 and TRBJ2-7; D is perhaps TRBD1 (7 bases). In germline, CDR1 is SNHLY, CDR2 FYNNEI. Trimming pared 8 bases from V and 4 bases from J, leaving 21 bases between. CDR3 length: 15 amino acids. The CDR3 sequence: CASWEVGQQIYEQYF. CDR3 DNA: TGTGCCAGCTGGGAGGTGGGACAGCAAATTTACGAGCAGTACTTC.

J is TRBJ2-7 and V is TRBV5-1; a weak D match, TRBD2 (5 bases). Germline V gives CDR1 SGHRS, CDR2 YFSETQ. This CDR3 has 15 amino acids. V was cut by 0 bases and J by 0 bases, with 10 bases left in between. The CDR3 here is CASSLDPGSSYEQYF. The CDR3 DNA sequence: TGCGCCAGCAGCTTGGACCCGGGGAGCTCCTACGAGCAGTACTTC.

The J gene is TRBJ2-7, the V gene TRBV27; TRBD1 aligns across 10 bases. V was clipped by 2 bases and J by 2 bases; unmatched bases: 3. The CDR3 covers 15 residues. CDR1 is MNHEY and CDR2 is SMNVEV in the germline V gene (reference sequence). The CDR3 DNA sequence: TGTGCCAGCAGTTTAATGGGACAGGGGACCTACGAGCAGTACTTC. This codes for CASSLMGQGTYEQYF.